One sample yielded the 31 T cell receptor beta chains listed below, sequenced in a study of T cell responses to AZD1222 COVID-19 vaccine. The data were produced by immunoSEQ multiplex PCR, yet TCRdb's version contains in-frame clones alone and is incomplete. The sample has 120,000 or so clones; 80% to 95% are singletons. Source: peripheral blood, taken on day 0 of AZD1222 vaccination. The receptors derive from an adult in good health.

The chain couples TRBV30 to TRBJ1-1, with 8 bases matching TRBD1. The CDR3 is 13 amino acids. Germline CDR1 GTSNPN, CDR2 SVGIG (reference sequence). The V gene end was trimmed by 3 bases and the J gene end by 9 bases; junction bases not matched to a gene: 9. The CDR3 coding sequence is TGTGCCTGGAGCGTCGCAGGGGGCGCGAAAGCTTTCTTT. Residues: CAWSVAGGAKAFF.

J is TRBJ2-7 and V is TRBV18; D is perhaps TRBD2 (6 bases). CDR1 is KGHSH, CDR2 LQKENI, per germline. The CDR3 contains 14 residues. The V end was cut by 1 base, the J end by 7 bases, with 14 bases between. The CDR3 DNA reads as TGTGCCAGCTCACCACGCTTAGGCGGGGAGGAGCAGTACTTC. It codes for CASSPRLGGEEQYF.

The rearrangement links TRBV2 to TRBJ2-7; D is uncertain. Germline values: CDR1 SNHLY, CDR2 FYNNEI. The V end was cut by 3 bases, the J end by 1 base, with 4 bases between. This CDR3 region has 12 residues. CDR3: CASSETSYEQYF. In DNA, the CDR3 is TGTGCCAGCAGTGAGACTTCCTACGAGCAGTACTTC.

The rearrangement joins TRBV27 to TRBJ2-1, with D perhaps TRBD1 or TRBD2 (6 bases each). V was cut by 2 bases and J by 0 bases, with 17 bases left in between. The CDR3 contains 18 residues. Germline assignment: CDR1 MNHEY and CDR2 SMNVEV (reference sequence). The CDR3 sequence is CASSLRGLGVISYNEQFF. CDR3 DNA: TGTGCCAGCAGTTTACGGGGGCTAGGGGTTATCTCCTACAATGAGCAGTTCTTC.

V is TRBV28 and J is TRBJ1-1; D call uncertain. Looked up from germline, CDR1 is MDHEN and CDR2 is SYDVKM. Trimming stripped 6 bases from V and 2 bases from J, with 7 bases between. The CDR3 has 12 amino acids. The CDR3 reads CASSPRNTEAFF. CDR3 nucleotide sequence: TGTGCCAGCAGCCCCAGAAACACTGAAGCTTTCTTT.

This clone was observed a single time. The chain combines TRBV29-1 with TRBJ2-7; 8 nucleotides align to TRBD2. Germline CDR1 SQVTM, CDR2 ANQGSEA. The CDR3 length is 12 residues. With V trimmed by 8 bases and J by 3 bases, 6 bases remained unmatched. CDR3 sequence (DNA): TGCAGCACCTTCGGGGGGGACTACGAGCAGTACTTC. Its protein product is CSTFGGDYEQYF.

The J gene is TRBJ2-7, the V gene TRBV27; either TRBD1 or TRBD2 may supply D (5 bases each). The CDR3 length is 14 residues. Germline V gene sequence: CDR1 MNHEY, CDR2 SMNVEV (reference sequence). V lost 11 bases and J 2 bases, leaving 19 bases between the germline ends. The CDR3 coding sequence is TGTGCCGCAGGCCGGGGACCGAGGGCCTACGAGCAGTACTTC. It specifies CAAGRGPRAYEQYF.

The V gene is TRBV7-2, the J gene TRBJ1-1, with D perhaps matching TRBD1 (5 bases). Between the trimmed V and J ends, which lost 1 base and 8 bases, there was a span of 11 bases. The length of the CDR3 is 13 residues. Germline V CDR1 and CDR2: SGHTA, FQGNSA. Here the CDR3 DNA reads TGTGCCAGCAGCTTAGGCGTCAGGGAGGAAGCTTTCTTT. The encoded protein is CASSLGVREEAFF.

The chain joins TRBV6-2 or TRBV6-3 to TRBJ2-3, with D tentatively TRBD2 (5 bases). Per the germline V gene, CDR1 is MNHEY and CDR2 is SVGEGT. Trimming took off 5 bases at V and 2 bases at J, with 14 bases between the two ends. The CDR3 loop spans 15 amino acids. CDR3 nucleotide sequence: TGTGCCAGCAGTAGTTATACGCTAGCCACAGATACGCAGTATTTT. This sequence encodes CASSSYTLATDTQYF.

The CDR3 nucleotides read TGTGCCAGCAGCCCCCGAGGGACATCTCTCAAGAACACTGAAGCTTTCTTT. It translates to CASSPRGTSLKNTEAFF. J is TRBJ1-1 and V is TRBV9, with D possibly being TRBD1 (6 bases). V was trimmed by 4 bases and J by 1 base, leaving 20 bases between them. This CDR3 is 17 amino acids long. Germline V CDR1 and CDR2: SGDLS, YYNGEE.

The chain links TRBV12-3 or TRBV12-4 to TRBJ2-4, with a weak D call TRBD2 (5 bases). The length of the CDR3 is 11 residues. V was clipped by 7 bases and J by 9 bases, with 10 bases between them. CDR3 bases: TGTGCCAGCAAGGGCCGGGGCATTCAGTACTTC. Translating it yields CASKGRGIQYF.

This sequence joins TRBV5-4 and TRBJ1-6; D unclear. CDR3 size: 12 residues. Germline V CDR1 and CDR2: SGHNT, YYREEE (reference sequence). Between the trimmed V and J ends, which lost 6 bases and 7 bases, there was a span of 8 bases. The CDR3 protein is CASTSGNSPLHF. DNA of the CDR3: TGTGCCAGCACCAGTGGGAATTCACCCCTCCACTTT. The whole variable domain, filled in from reference TRBV5-4 and TRBJ1-6, reads ETGVTQSPTHLIKTRGQQVTLRCSSQSGHNTVSWYQQALGQGPQFIFQYYREEENGRGNFPPRFSGLQFPNYSSELNVNALELDDSALYLCASTSGNSPLHFGNGTRLTVT.

The chain couples TRBV24-1 to TRBJ1-2; unclear D gene. The CDR3 contains 13 residues. From germline, CDR1 is KGHDR and CDR2 SFDVKD. The V gene lost 5 bases and the J gene lost 2 bases, with 8 bases spanning the gap. CDR3 sequence reads: CATSGVGNYGYTF. In nucleotides, the CDR3 is TGTGCCACCAGTGGCGTGGGCAACTATGGCTACACCTTC.

This clone was detected only once. The V call is TRBV4-2, the J call TRBJ2-5; 7 bases fit TRBD2. J gave up 2 bases and V 4 bases, and 4 bases lay outside the gene matches. The CDR3 loop spans 14 amino acids. Germline values: CDR1 LGHNA, CDR2 YNFKEQ. The CDR3 DNA follows: TGTGCCAGCAGCCGGGGGGGAGGACAAGAGACCCAGTACTTC. This sequence encodes CASSRGGGQETQYF.

This chain joins TRBV5-1 and TRBJ1-4; a possible D gene is TRBD1 (5 bases). This CDR3 region has 13 residues. Trimming removed 2 bases from V and 8 bases from J, with 10 bases in between. CDR1 is SGHRS, CDR2 YFSETQ, per germline. CDR3 region: CASSFRGGEKLFF. CDR3 bases: TGCGCCAGCAGCTTTAGGGGAGGCGAAAAACTGTTTTTT.

The rearrangement uses TRBV21-1 and TRBJ1-2; whether TRBD1, the table's D call, matches the DNA was not checked. TRBV21-1 is described as a pseudogene. This CDR3 spans 15 amino acids. CDR3 bases: TGTGCCAGCAGCAAAGGGGCAGACCTATCCCGTGGCTACACCTTC. Translating it yields CASSKGADLSRGYTF.

The chain recombines TRBV9 with TRBJ2-2; TRBD2 matches at 11 bases. The CDR3 totals 16 residues. V dropped 4 bases and J dropped 4; count of bases not matched to a gene: 6. Germline lookup yields CDR1 SGDLS and CDR2 YYNGEE. The CDR3 region is CASSSLAGVLTGELFF. DNA for the CDR3: TGTGCCAGCAGCTCACTAGCGGGGGTTCTCACCGGGGAGCTGTTTTTT.

The V call is TRBV29-1, the J call TRBJ2-1, with TRBD2 identical over 7 bases. Germline trimming cut 7 bases from V and 4 bases from J; bases unmatched to any gene: 7. This CDR3 is built from 13 residues. Per germline, CDR1 SQVTM and CDR2 ANQGSEA. CDR3 sequence (DNA): TGCAGCGCCCCAAGCGGGGCGTACAATGAGCAGTTCTTC. Its translation is CSAPSGAYNEQFF.

This chain connects TRBV19 to TRBJ1-6; TRBD1 matches at 7 bases. Trimming cost V 7 bases and J 9 bases; bases outside gene matches: 9. The V gene's germline CDR1 is LNHDA and CDR2 SQIVND (reference sequence). The CDR3 is 14 amino acids. CDR3: CASTPQGGSSPLHF. The CDR3 DNA is TGTGCCAGTACCCCCCAGGGGGGAAGTTCACCCCTCCACTTT.

The chain recombines TRBV7-6 with TRBJ1-5; the D is unclear. V lost 2 bases and J 8 bases, leaving 16 bases between the germline ends. Germline V CDR1 and CDR2: SGHVS, FNYEAQ. The CDR3 spans 15 residues. The CDR3 DNA reads TGTGCCAGCAGCTTACTAGGCTCGAGCGGAGAGCCCCAGCATTTT. Its translation is CASSLLGSSGEPQHF.

The chain carries TRBV6-5 and TRBJ1-5; D is unresolved. Germline V CDR1 and CDR2: MNHEY, SVGAGI. The CDR3 covers 16 residues. V was pared by 4 bases and J by 2 bases, with 15 bases between. This CDR3 reads CASSWWDGSGNQPQHF. The CDR3 DNA follows: TGTGCCAGCAGTTGGTGGGATGGCTCGGGCAATCAGCCCCAGCATTTT.

This chain links TRBV30 with TRBJ1-6, with 7 bases identical to TRBD1. Germline assignment: CDR1 GTSNPN and CDR2 SVGIG (reference sequence). With V trimmed by 3 bases and J by 13 bases, 6 bases remained unmatched. This CDR3 contains 12 residues. The CDR3 DNA is TGTGCCTGGAGACAGGGGTTGTCGCCCCTCCACTTT. This gives the protein CAWRQGLSPLHF.

The chain is built from TRBV2 and TRBJ1-2; D gene uncertain. Germline CDR1 reads SNHLY; CDR2 reads FYNNEI. The CDR3 sequence is 13 residues long. Trimming stripped 2 bases from V and 7 bases from J, with 11 bases between. The CDR3 sequence: CASSELEIVGYTF. CDR3 DNA: TGTGCCAGCAGTGAATTGGAGATCGTTGGCTACACCTTC. Based on the CDR3 plus reference TRBV2 and TRBJ1-2, the full variable domain is EPEVTQTPSHQVTQMGQEVILRCVPISNHLYFYWYRQILGQKVEFLVSFYNNEISEKSEIFDDQFSVERPDGSNFTLKIRSTKLEDSAMYFCASSELEIVGYTFGSGTRLTVV.

The V call is TRBV30, the J call TRBJ1-1; D uncertain. CDR3 length equals 13 residues. CDR1 GTSNPN and CDR2 SVGIG come from the germline V gene (reference sequence). This CDR3 is CARGEVLNTEAFF. Written as DNA, the CDR3 is TGTGCTCGCGGGGAAGTCTTGAACACTGAAGCTTTCTTT.

The genes are TRBV28 and TRBJ2-7; D unresolved. In germline, CDR1 is MDHEN, CDR2 SYDVKM. V was cut by 5 bases and J by 7 bases, with 21 bases left in between. The CDR3 contains 15 residues. The CDR3 coding sequence is TGTGCCAGCAGTCCCAGTCCCCCACCATCAAAGGAGCAGTACTTC. Its protein product is CASSPSPPPSKEQYF.

The V call is TRBV3-1 (or the pseudogene TRBV3-2), the J call TRBJ2-3, with 15 bases matching TRBD2. CDR1 and CDR2 from the germline V gene are LGHDT and YNNKEL (reference sequence). CDR3 size: 15 residues. The trim removed 5 bases at V and 5 bases at J, leaving 2 bases unmatched. CDR3: CASSSGLAGGDTQYF. The DNA for the CDR3 is TGTGCCAGCAGCTCGGGACTAGCGGGGGGAGATACGCAGTATTTT.

V and J are TRBV7-2 and TRBJ1-4; D not certain. CDR3 size: 15 residues. Germline CDR1 is SGHTA and CDR2 is FQGNSA. V was trimmed by 5 bases and J by 6 bases, leaving 16 bases between them. The CDR3 DNA reads as TGTGCCAGCAGCCGGTCCATAACTGAGTATGAAAAACTGTTTTTT. Translating gives CASSRSITEYEKLFF.

The chain joins TRBV27 to TRBJ2-7, with a possible D match to TRBD2 (6 bases). The germline V gene has CDR1 MNHEY and CDR2 SMNVEV (reference sequence). The CDR3 covers 13 residues. Trimming removed 3 bases from V and 6 bases from J, with 12 bases in between. Written as DNA, the CDR3 is TGTGCCAGCAGTTTCTGGAGGGATGGCGAGCAGTACTTC. It translates to CASSFWRDGEQYF.

This chain connects TRBV29-1 to TRBJ2-2; 8 bases fit TRBD1. V trimming: 3 bases; J trimming: 6 bases; junction bases outside the gene matches: 6. The CDR3 runs 14 residues. Per the germline V gene, CDR1 is SQVTM and CDR2 is ANQGSEA. The CDR3 region has the DNA TGCAGCGTTGACAAGACAGGGGAGGCCGGGGAGCTGTTTTTT. The encoded protein is CSVDKTGEAGELFF.

The chain has TRBV11-2 and TRBJ2-7; 7 bases line up with TRBD1. CDR3 length: 15 residues. V lost 5 bases and J lost 5; bases outside the gene matches: 12. Germline V gives CDR1 SGHAT, CDR2 FQNNGV. CDR3 bases: TGTGCCAGCAGCCGGGACAGAGGGCAAACTCACGAGCAGTACTTC. Encoded protein: CASSRDRGQTHEQYF.

The V call is TRBV3-1 (or the pseudogene TRBV3-2), the J call TRBJ1-5; perhaps TRBD1 as D (5 bases). Trimming cost V 5 bases and J 8 bases, with 13 bases left between them. Germline V lookup: CDR1 LGHDT, CDR2 YNNKEL (reference sequence). This CDR3 has 13 amino acids. For the CDR3, the DNA is TGTGCCAGCAGCTTCAGGGCCGGGGAGCCCCAGCATTTT. This codes for CASSFRAGEPQHF.